One and the same sample provided the 26 T cell receptor beta chains below, sequenced in a study of T cells in Graves' hyperthyroidism and ophthalmopathy. Regions amplified from RNA transcripts were the TCR beta CDR3 regions. The primer set for the first-round RT-PCR of the TCR CDR3 was HTBI. TCRdb itself ran the multiplex PCR reads through MiXCR, one entry per CDR3 protein. The sample lists roughly 710,000 distinct CDR3 sequences, approximately 40% occurring once. Sample: blood. These receptors were obtained from a woman in her thirties or forties with Graves' hyperthyroidism.

The V gene is TRBV10-2, the J gene TRBJ2-7; the D gene is possibly TRBD2 (5 bases). Germline CDR1 and CDR2: WSHSY and SAAADI. Trimming cost V 6 bases and J 7 bases, with 19 bases left between them. This CDR3 contains 14 residues. This CDR3 is CASRLSQEPGEQYF. For the CDR3, the DNA is TGCGCCAGCAGACTGTCGCAGGAGCCGGGGGAGCAGTACTTC.

This clonotype was counted many times. This chain uses TRBV20-1 with TRBJ2-7, with D perhaps matching TRBD2 (6 bases). Trimming shortened V by 3 bases and J by 7 bases, and 22 bases separated the two germline ends. Germline values: CDR1 DFQATT, CDR2 SNEGSKA (reference sequence). The CDR3 has 15 residues. DNA of the CDR3: TGCAGTGCTAGTACCAGTGGGGGGACCAGCAATGAGCAGTACTTC. Translated: CSASTSGGTSNEQYF.

The chain combines TRBV29-1 with TRBJ1-2; 9 bases agree with TRBD1. Germline-derived CDR1 and CDR2 are SQVTM and ANQGSEA. The CDR3 sequence is 12 residues long. The V segment lost 8 bases and the J segment 8 bases; nucleotides outside the gene matches: 9. The CDR3 nucleotides are TGCAGCAGCCGGGACAGGGTGAAAGGCTACACCTTC. This gives the protein CSSRDRVKGYTF.

The chain joins TRBV11-2 to TRBJ2-7; D is tentatively TRBD1 or TRBD2 (5 bases each). CDR3 length: 16 amino acids. V lost 1 base and J lost 3, with 16 bases in between. Germline CDR1 SGHAT, CDR2 FQNNGV. DNA of the CDR3: TGTGCCAGCAGCTTAGTTTTTAGGGACCCTATCTACGAGCAGTACTTC. Its translation is CASSLVFRDPIYEQYF.

Concerning this clonotype: The junction departs from the called germline gene at one end, perhaps through a read error. The gene calls are TRBV5-1 and TRBJ2-2; the D call may be TRBD1 or TRBD2 (6 bases each). CDR1 is SGHRS, CDR2 YFSETQ, per germline. CDR3 size: 15 residues. In DNA, the CDR3 is TGTGCCAGCAGCTTGGCCGGGGGCGGCACCGGGGAGCTGTTTTTT. Translating gives CASSLAGGGTGELFF.

This clonotype was found many times. The rearrangement uses TRBV9 and TRBJ2-7; D unresolved. Germline CDR1 reads SGDLS; CDR2 reads YYNGEE. This CDR3 region has 13 residues. With 4 bases removed from V and 7 bases from J, the gap between germline ends came to 15 bases. CDR3 sequence (DNA): TGTGCCAGCAGCCAAGATCGCGGTCGGGAGCAGTACTTC. Translation gives CASSQDRGREQYF.

This clonotype was detected ten times or more. This rearrangement joins TRBV10-2 to TRBJ1-1, with unresolved D. CDR3 size: 11 residues. Germline V lookup: CDR1 WSHSY, CDR2 SAAADI. Trimming took 8 bases from V and 1 from J, leaving 5 bases between them. DNA of the CDR3: TGCGCCAGCGCGACGAACACTGAAGCTTTCTTT. Translated, it gives CASATNTEAFF.

The J gene is TRBJ1-1, the V gene TRBV7-3; D gene ambiguous. There are 17 residues in the CDR3. Trimming removed 8 bases from V and 4 bases from J, with 26 bases in between. CDR1 SGHTA and CDR2 FQGTGA come from the germline V gene. CDR3 region: CASSPPSRGPPGTEAFF. CDR3 DNA: TGTGCCAGCTCACCACCTTCTCGAGGACCCCCGGGCACTGAAGCTTTCTTT.

This clonotype showed up many times. The CDR3 protein is CASSPWIAIGYTF. CDR3 nucleotides: TGTGCCAGCAGCCCGTGGATAGCTATCGGCTACACCTTC. The chain is built from TRBV5-4 and TRBJ1-2; D call uncertain. This CDR3 has 13 amino acids. V was pared by 4 bases and J by 8 bases, with 15 bases between. Germline loops: CDR1 SGHNT, CDR2 YYREEE (reference sequence).

The genes are TRBV18 and TRBJ1-2, with D uncertain. Trimming stripped 0 bases from V and 5 bases from J, with 13 bases between. The V gene's germline CDR1 is KGHSH and CDR2 LQKENI. CDR3 length: 15 amino acids. This CDR3 reads CASSPPSRPQYGYTF. CDR3 nucleotide sequence: TGTGCCAGCTCACCACCTTCGAGGCCGCAGTATGGCTACACCTTC.

This clonotype was recorded many times. Here the CDR3 reads CASSPEGAYEQYF. CDR3 DNA sequence: TGTGCCAGCAGTCCCGAAGGGGCCTACGAGCAGTACTTC. The chain links TRBV25-1 to TRBJ2-7; D may be TRBD1 (5 bases). The CDR3 loop spans 13 amino acids. Germline V gives CDR1 MGHDK, CDR2 SYGVNS. Trimming removed 5 bases from V and 2 bases from J, with 10 bases in between.

The table lists this clonotype with many counts. The chain carries TRBV20-1 and TRBJ2-5; 10 positions agree with TRBD2. This CDR3 is 13 amino acids long. Germline assignment: CDR1 DFQATT and CDR2 SNEGSKA (reference sequence). Losses at the gene ends were 2 bases for V and 4 bases for J; bases not matched to a gene: 1. The CDR3 DNA sequence: TGCAGTGCTAGACCTAGCGGGGGAGAGACCCAGTACTTC. This encodes CSARPSGGETQYF.

The chain has TRBV2 and TRBJ2-5; 10 positions agree with TRBD1. The V gene end was trimmed by 4 bases and the J gene end by 3 bases; junction bases not matched to a gene: 2. CDR1 SNHLY and CDR2 FYNNEI come from the germline V gene. CDR3 length equals 14 residues. CDR3 DNA sequence: TGTGCCAGCAGTGGGACAGGGGGGAAAGAGACCCAGTACTTC. This encodes CASSGTGGKETQYF.

This clonotype has at least ten counts. CDR3 sequence: CASRLVGAGTEAFF. CDR3 in DNA: TGTGCCAGCAGACTCGTCGGGGCGGGCACTGAAGCTTTCTTT. V gene TRBV14 combines with J gene TRBJ1-1, with a possible D match to TRBD1 (5 bases). From germline, CDR1 is SGHDN and CDR2 FVKESK. Trimming left V 6 bases short and J 4 bases short, with 15 bases between. This CDR3 region has 14 residues.

This clonotype was seen at least ten times. The chain uses TRBV7-9 and TRBJ2-5; D assignment may be TRBD1 or TRBD2 (5 bases each). Trimming pared 5 bases from V and 4 bases from J, leaving 14 bases between. The CDR3 is 14 amino acids. From germline, CDR1 is SEHNR and CDR2 FQNEAQ (reference sequence). CDR3 loop: CASSLQDFRETQYF. The DNA for the CDR3 is TGTGCCAGCAGCCTACAGGACTTCCGAGAGACCCAGTACTTC.

Notes on this clonotype: This may be a read error, as it is one base from a much larger clone. The chain has TRBV7-9 and TRBJ2-5; D gene uncertain. This CDR3 has 14 residues. Germline values: CDR1 SEHNR, CDR2 FQNEAQ (reference sequence). The CDR3 here is CASSKGLGPETQCF. The CDR3 DNA reads TGTGCCAGCAGCAAGGGCCTGGGCCCAGAGACCCAGTGCTTC.

The chain couples TRBV6-5 to TRBJ1-1; D is unresolved. Germline lookup yields CDR1 MNHEY and CDR2 SVGAGI. V was clipped by 0 bases and J by 4 bases, with 18 bases between them. This CDR3 contains 17 residues. The CDR3 region has the DNA TGTGCCAGCAGTTACTCCTCTGGGCTACCTTATCCCACTGAAGCTTTCTTT. Translated, it gives CASSYSSGLPYPTEAFF.

This clonotype was found a few times. J is TRBJ2-7 and V is TRBV7-8; no firm D call. The CDR3 loop spans 14 amino acids. The germline V gene has CDR1 SGHVS and CDR2 FQNEAQ. Trimming removed 5 bases at V and 0 bases at J, with 11 bases between. The CDR3 DNA sequence: TGTGCCAGCAGCCAGCTGGCCAGCTCCTACGAGCAGTACTTC. This codes for CASSQLASSYEQYF.

V gene TRBV5-8 combines with J gene TRBJ1-3, with a weak D call TRBD1 (6 bases). This CDR3 contains 13 residues. The germline V gene encodes CDR1 SGHTS and CDR2 YDEGEE. Trimming took 3 bases from V and 8 from J, leaving 12 bases between them. CDR3 residues: CASSWGQADTIYF. The CDR3 nucleotides are TGTGCCAGCAGCTGGGGGCAGGCGGACACCATATATTTT.

In its sample, this clonotype was seen many times. The chain combines TRBV7-3 with TRBJ1-1; D is ambiguous. Germline values: CDR1 SGHTA, CDR2 FQGTGA. The CDR3 length is 15 residues. The V gene lost 2 bases and the J gene lost 3 bases, with 13 bases spanning the gap. CDR3 coding DNA: TGTGCCAGCAGCTTACGCCCACATATGGACACTGAAGCTTTCTTT. This gives the protein CASSLRPHMDTEAFF.

This clonotype has a count of ten or more. V gene TRBV15 combines with J gene TRBJ1-5, with D unclear. The germline V gene has CDR1 LNHNV and CDR2 YYDKDF (reference sequence). CDR3 length: 11 residues. Trimming stripped 11 bases from V and 6 bases from J, with 11 bases between. The CDR3 spells CAARPGQPQHF. In DNA, the CDR3 is TGTGCCGCTCGTCCGGGTCAGCCCCAGCATTTT. The variable domain in full, with the rest retrieved from reference TRBV15 and TRBJ1-5, is DAMVIQNPRYQVTQFGKPVTLSCSQTLNHNVMYWYQQKSSQAPKLLFHYYDKDFNNEADTPDNFQSRRPNTSFCFLDIRSPGLGDTAMYLCAARPGQPQHFGDGTRLSIL.

The sample holds many counts of this clonotype. The rearrangement uses TRBV29-1 and TRBJ1-4; D not certain. The germline gives CDR1 SQVTM, CDR2 ANQGSEA. This CDR3 has 16 residues. V lost 3 bases and J 0 bases, leaving 14 bases between the germline ends. CDR3 protein: CSVDSSDPSTNEKLFF. CDR3 in DNA: TGCAGCGTTGACTCGTCTGATCCCTCAACTAATGAAAAACTGTTTTTT.

There are many counts of this clonotype. The chain is built from TRBV19 and TRBJ1-6; 7 positions agree with TRBD1. V dropped 9 bases and J dropped 7; count of bases not matched to a gene: 9. Germline lookup yields CDR1 LNHDA and CDR2 SQIVND (reference sequence). CDR3 length equals 14 residues. DNA for the CDR3: TGTGCCAGCAAAGGGGGCCGCTGGAATTCACCCCTCCACTTT. It is translated as CASKGGRWNSPLHF.

The genes are TRBV19 and TRBJ1-6; 8 positions match TRBD1. The junction had 7 bases not matched to a gene; V was cut back by 5 bases and J by 7 bases. CDR3 size: 15 residues. The germline V gene encodes CDR1 LNHDA and CDR2 SQIVND (reference sequence). The CDR3 spells CASSSGQGLNSPLHF. CDR3 bases: TGTGCCAGTAGTTCCGGACAGGGCTTAAATTCACCCCTCCACTTT.

The rearrangement links TRBV5-1 to TRBJ2-2, with D hard to call. The V gene's germline CDR1 is SGHRS and CDR2 YFSETQ. The CDR3 loop spans 14 amino acids. Between the trimmed V and J ends, which lost 4 bases and 3 bases, there was a span of 10 bases. Here the CDR3 reads CASSLTWDTGELFF. For the CDR3, the DNA is TGCGCCAGCAGCCTTACATGGGACACCGGGGAGCTGTTTTTT.

Notes on this clonotype: A much larger clone differs from this one at a single base, so this may be a read error. The chain carries TRBV7-9 and TRBJ1-2; TRBD1 is a possible D gene (6 bases). The CDR3 runs 16 residues. Germline V lookup: CDR1 SEHNR, CDR2 FQNEAQ (reference sequence). CDR3 amino acids: CASSQDLRGRAEGYTF. CDR3 nucleotides: TGCGCCAGCAGCCAAGATCTACGGGGGCGGGCGGAGGGCTACACCTTC.